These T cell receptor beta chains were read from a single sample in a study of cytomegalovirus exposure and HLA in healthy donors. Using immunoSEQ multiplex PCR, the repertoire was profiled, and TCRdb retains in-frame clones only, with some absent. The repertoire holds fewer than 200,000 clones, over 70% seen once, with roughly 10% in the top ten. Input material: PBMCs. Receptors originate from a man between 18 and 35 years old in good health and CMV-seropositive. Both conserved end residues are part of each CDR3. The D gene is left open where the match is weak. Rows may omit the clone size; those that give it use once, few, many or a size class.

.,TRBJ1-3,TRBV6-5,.,CASSYRQADSGNTIYF,TGTGCCAGCAGTTACCGGCAGGCCGACTCTGGAAACACCATATATTTT
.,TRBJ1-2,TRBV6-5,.,CASSTSPNYGYTF,TGTGCCAGCAGTACGAGTCCGAACTATGGCTACACCTTC
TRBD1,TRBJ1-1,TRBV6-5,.,CASGFDRVNTEAFF,TGTGCCAGCGGGTTCGACAGGGTGAACACTGAAGCTTTCTTT
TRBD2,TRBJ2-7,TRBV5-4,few,CASSLPGLAGGETYEQYF,TGTGCCAGCAGCTTGCCTGGACTAGCGGGGGGGGAAACCTACGAGCAGTACTTC
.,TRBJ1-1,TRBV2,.,CASSESPGGYTEAFF,TGTGCCAGCAGTGAGTCTCCCGGGGGATACACTGAAGCTTTCTTT
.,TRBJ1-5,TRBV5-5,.,CASSLGLYSNQPQHF,TGTGCCAGCAGCTTGGGACTTTATAGCAATCAGCCCCAGCATTTT
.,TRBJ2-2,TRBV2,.,CASSEASANTGELFF,TGTGCCAGCAGTGAAGCTAGCGCGAACACCGGGGAGCTGTTTTTT
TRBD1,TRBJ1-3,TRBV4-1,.,CASSQDQGARNTIYF,TGCGCCAGCAGCCAAGATCAGGGGGCAAGAAACACCATATATTTT
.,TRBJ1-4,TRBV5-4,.,CASSLAGENEKLFF,TGTGCCAGCAGCTTGGCGGGGGAGAATGAAAAACTGTTTTTT
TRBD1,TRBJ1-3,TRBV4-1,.,CASSRTGTGNTIYF,TGCGCCAGCAGCCGGACAGGAACAGGAAACACCATATATTTT
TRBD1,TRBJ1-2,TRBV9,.,CASSPRQGNYGYTF,TGTGCCAGCAGCCCCCGACAGGGCAACTATGGCTACACCTTC
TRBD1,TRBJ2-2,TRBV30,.,CAWSGQGAIGELFF,TGTGCCTGGAGTGGCCAGGGGGCTATCGGGGAGCTGTTTTTT
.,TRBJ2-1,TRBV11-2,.,CASSPREISYNEQFF,TGTGCCAGCAGCCCTCGGGAGATCTCCTACAATGAGCAGTTCTTC
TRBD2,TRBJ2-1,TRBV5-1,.,CASSRGLAGGPLYNEQFF,TGCGCCAGCAGCCGGGGACTAGCGGGAGGGCCGTTATACAATGAGCAGTTCTTC
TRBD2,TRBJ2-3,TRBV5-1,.,CASSPNPTSRADTQYF,TGCGCCAGCAGCCCCAACCCGACTAGCCGGGCAGATACGCAGTATTTT
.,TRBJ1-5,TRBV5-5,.,CASSLGLVGQPQHF,TGTGCCAGCAGCTTGGGCCTAGTTGGACAGCCCCAGCATTTT
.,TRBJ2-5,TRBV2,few,CASSQGSQETQYF,TGTGCCAGCTCCCAGGGGAGTCAAGAGACCCAGTACTTC
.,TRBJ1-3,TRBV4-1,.,CASSQEGAGSSGNTIYF,TGCGCCAGCAGCCAAGAAGGGGCGGGAAGCTCTGGAAACACCATATATTTT
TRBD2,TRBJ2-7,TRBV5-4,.,CASSPGRAYEQYF,TGCGCCAGCAGCCCGGGGAGGGCCTACGAGCAGTACTTC
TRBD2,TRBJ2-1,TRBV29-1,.,CSVGLAGVTYNEQFF,TGCAGCGTTGGACTAGCGGGAGTAACCTACAATGAGCAGTTCTTC
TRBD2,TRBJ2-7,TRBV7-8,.,CASSLGGRASYEQYF,TGTGCCAGCAGCTTAGGCGGGAGGGCCTCCTACGAGCAGTACTTC
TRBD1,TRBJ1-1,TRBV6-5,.,CASSYSGQGDTEAFF,TGTGCCAGCAGTTACTCCGGACAGGGGGACACTGAAGCTTTCTTT
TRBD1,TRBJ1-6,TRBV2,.,CASNPGQVSPLHF,TGTGCCAGCAATCCGGGACAGGTTTCACCCCTCCACTTT
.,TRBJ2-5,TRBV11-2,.,CASSFGSVETQYF,TGTGCCAGCAGCTTTGGTAGCGTGGAGACCCAGTACTTC
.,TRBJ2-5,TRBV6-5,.,CASSYSWRGVGETQYF,TGTGCCAGCAGTTACTCGTGGAGGGGAGTTGGAGAGACCCAGTACTTC
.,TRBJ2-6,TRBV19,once,CASSIGQLSGANVLTF,TGTGCCAGTAGTATCGGACAGCTCTCTGGGGCCAACGTCCTGACTTTC
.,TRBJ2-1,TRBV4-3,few,CASSQRETSYNEQFF,TGCGCCAGCAGCCAACGGGAGACCTCCTACAATGAGCAGTTCTTC
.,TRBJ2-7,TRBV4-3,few,CASSQDPGTYEQYF,TGCGCCAGCAGCCAAGACCCAGGGACCTACGAGCAGTACTTC
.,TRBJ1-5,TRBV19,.,CASSIEGNQPQHF,TGTGCCAGTAGTATTGAGGGCAATCAGCCCCAGCATTTT
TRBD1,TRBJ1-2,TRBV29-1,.,CSVEGQVDYGYTF,TGCAGCGTTGAGGGACAGGTGGACTATGGCTACACCTTC
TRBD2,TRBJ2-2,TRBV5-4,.,CASRLAGVKDTGELFF,TGTGCCAGCAGGCTAGCGGGGGTTAAGGACACCGGGGAGCTGTTTTTT
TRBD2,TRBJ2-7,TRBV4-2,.,CASSQDVMRGGFSPPYEQYF,TGTGCCAGCAGCCAAGATGTAATGCGGGGGGGCTTTTCCCCCCCCTACGAGCAGTACTTC
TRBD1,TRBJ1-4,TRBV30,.,CAWEGTGKLFF,TGTGCCTGGGAGGGGACAGGGAAACTGTTTTTT
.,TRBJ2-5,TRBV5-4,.,CASRPSRGDQETQYF,TGTGCCAGCAGACCCTCGCGGGGAGACCAAGAGACCCAGTACTTC
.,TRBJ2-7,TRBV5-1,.,CASSLASGPSYEQYF,TGCGCCAGCAGCTTGGCGAGCGGACCGTCCTACGAGCAGTACTTC
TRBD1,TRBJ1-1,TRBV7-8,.,CASSLTGAVVGTEAFF,TGTGCCAGCAGCTTGACAGGGGCCGTCGTAGGCACTGAAGCTTTCTTT
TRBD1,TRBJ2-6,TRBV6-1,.,CASSAGQGHNVLTF,TGTGCCAGCAGCGCGGGACAGGGACACAACGTCCTGACTTTC
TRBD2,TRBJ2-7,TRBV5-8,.,CASSPRLAGEPAREQYF,TGTGCCAGCAGCCCGAGACTAGCGGGAGAGCCCGCGCGGGAGCAGTACTTC
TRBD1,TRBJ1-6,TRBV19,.,CASSIGQGSSYNSPLHF,TGTGCCAGTAGTATCGGACAGGGGAGTTCCTATAATTCACCCCTCCACTTT
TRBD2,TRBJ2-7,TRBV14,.,CASSQFIGLAGVGEQYF,TGTGCCAGCAGCCAATTTATAGGATTAGCGGGAGTAGGTGAGCAGTACTTC
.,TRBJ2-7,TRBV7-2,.,CASSAGQLSLEQYF,TGTGCCAGCAGCGCGGGACAGCTGTCGCTCGAGCAGTACTTC
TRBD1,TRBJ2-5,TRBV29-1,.,CSVEPTQGPQETQYF,TGCAGCGTTGAACCGACACAGGGGCCCCAAGAGACCCAGTACTTC
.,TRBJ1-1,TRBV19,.,CASSGGGRMNTEAFF,TGTGCCAGTAGTGGGGGAGGACGGATGAACACTGAAGCTTTCTTT
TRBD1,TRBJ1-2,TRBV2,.,CASIGGQGTGGGYTF,TGTGCCAGCATCGGGGGGCAGGGCACAGGGGGTGGCTACACCTTC
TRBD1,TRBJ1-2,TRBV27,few,CASSLSGQGGDYGYTF,TGTGCCAGCAGTTTATCCGGACAGGGGGGAGACTATGGCTACACCTTC
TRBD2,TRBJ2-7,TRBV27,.,CASSLSGRGYEQYF,TGTGCCAGCAGTTTATCAGGGAGGGGCTACGAGCAGTACTTC
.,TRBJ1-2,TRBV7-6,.,CASSLGLKGLLGGYTF,TGTGCCAGCAGCTTGGGACTAAAAGGCCTTTTGGGTGGCTACACCTTC
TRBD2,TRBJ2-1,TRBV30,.,CAWSPGASGIGLKQFF,TGTGCCTGGAGTCCCGGGGCTAGCGGGATCGGGCTTAAGCAGTTCTTC
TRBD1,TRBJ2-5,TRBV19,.,CASSIRTGQAQETQYF,TGTGCCAGTAGTATAAGGACAGGTCAAGCCCAAGAGACCCAGTACTTC
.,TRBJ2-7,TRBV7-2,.,CASSPTPTYEQYF,TGTGCCAGCAGCCCGACACCGACCTACGAGCAGTACTTC
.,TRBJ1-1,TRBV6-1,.,CASSPAGIYTEAFF,TGTGCCAGCAGCCCGGCCGGGATCTACACTGAAGCTTTCTTT